The 6 T cell receptor beta chains below all came from one sample that was sequenced in a study of brain T cells in children with intractable seizures. Clones were read by immunoSEQ multiplex PCR, and TCRdb kept only the in-frame ones, dropping some. Among 70,000 to 85,000 clones, around nine tenths were seen once, and the ten largest hold around 24%. Sequencing used peripheral blood, obtained at surgery. The receptor source for this set is a girl aged 2 to 9 with Rasmussen encephalitis and intractable seizures.

The rearrangement joins TRBV2 to TRBJ1-4, with TRBD1 matching over 8 bases. Germline values: CDR1 SNHLY, CDR2 FYNNEI. V lost 7 bases, J lost 8 bases, and 3 bases stayed unmatched. This CDR3 spans 12 amino acids. DNA of the CDR3: TGTGCCAGCACCCCAGGGGGCGAAAAACTGTTTTTT. The encoded protein is CASTPGGEKLFF.

The rearrangement uses TRBV30 and TRBJ1-4; 8 bases fit TRBD1. The V gene end was trimmed by 6 bases and the J gene end by 4 bases; junction bases not matched to a gene: 4. Germline CDR1 GTSNPN, CDR2 SVGIG (reference sequence). This CDR3 contains 13 residues. In DNA form, the CDR3 reads TGTGCCTGTGGGACAGGTCTTAATGAAAAACTGTTTTTT. The encoded protein is CACGTGLNEKLFF.

The rearrangement uses TRBV19 and TRBJ1-5, with TRBD1 as a possible D gene (5 bases). The germline CDR1 and CDR2 sequences are LNHDA and SQIVND (reference sequence). This CDR3 has 13 residues. Between the trimmed V and J ends, which lost 4 bases and 7 bases, there was a span of 11 bases. CDR3: CASSSRVRQPQHF. The CDR3 nucleotides read TGTGCCAGTAGTAGCAGGGTAAGACAGCCCCAGCATTTT.

The rearrangement uses TRBV5-5 and TRBJ2-3; 10 bases match TRBD1. There are 14 residues in the CDR3. CDR1 and CDR2 (germline): SGHKS, YYEKEE (reference sequence). Losses at the gene ends were 7 bases for V and 3 bases for J; bases not matched to a gene: 5. The CDR3, as DNA: TGTGCCAGCCGGCCGGACAGGGGGACAGATACGCAGTATTTT. It is translated as CASRPDRGTDTQYF.

This chain connects TRBV4-1 to TRBJ1-2; D unclear. V shed 4 bases and J shed 8 bases, with 26 bases lying between them. Germline V CDR1 and CDR2: MGHRA, YSYEKL. The CDR3 has 17 residues. The CDR3 DNA is TGCGCCAGCAGCCGACGCGTGTACGACGATAAACGAAGGGGCTACACCTTC. Protein: CASSRRVYDDKRRGYTF.

The chain employs TRBV19 and TRBJ1-1, with D perhaps TRBD1 (6 bases). The CDR3 consists of 13 residues. Germline CDR1 LNHDA, CDR2 SQIVND (reference sequence). V lost 10 bases, J lost 0 bases, and 12 bases lay in between. DNA for the CDR3: TGTGCCACTCAGGACAGAATGAACACTGAAGCTTTCTTT. Translation: CATQDRMNTEAFF.